The 13 T cell receptor beta chains reported below all come from one sample, sequenced in a study of Graves' ophthalmopathy and Graves' hyperthyroidism. Transcripts of RNA were the source for amplifying TCR beta CDR3 regions. The first-round RT-PCR employed HTBI primers together with the Qiagen OneStep RT-PCR kit. A multiplex PCR was then performed as the second round. TCRdb recomputed calls from the multiplex PCR reads with MiXCR, one row per CDR3 protein. The table includes fewer than 650,000 distinct CDR3 sequences, 22% detected once. Sequencing was done on a sample of peripheral blood. The receptors come from a woman between 18 and 29 years old with stable Graves' hyperthyroidism. Some clones in this sample may be carry-over from other donors' samples.

Worth noting for this clonotype: With a much larger clone just one base away, this may be a read error. The rearrangement joins TRBV5-1 to TRBJ1-2, with TRBD1 matching over 10 bases. Germline lookup yields CDR1 SGHRS and CDR2 YFSETQ. This CDR3 region has 14 residues. This chain's CDR3 is CAISKGQGKYGYTF. CDR3 DNA sequence: TGCGCCATCAGCAAGGGACAGGGGAAGTATGGCTACACCTTC.

This clonotype turned up a few times. A much larger clone lies one base from this, so it may be a read error. The conserved phenylalanine or tryptophan normally closing the CDR3 is absent here, so this likely arose from a read error. The V and J genes are TRBV6-4 and TRBJ2-2; D might be TRBD1 (6 bases). Germline V CDR1 and CDR2: MRHNA, SNTAGT. V gave up 6 bases and J gave up 7 bases, with 12 bases separating them. This CDR3 has 13 residues. Written as DNA, the CDR3 is TGTGCCAGCAGCGACACAGGGTTCGGGGAGCTGTTTTTG. As protein: CASSDTGFGELFL.

This sequence joins TRBV6-4 and TRBJ2-2, with 7 bases fitting TRBD2. V gave up 3 bases and J gave up 3 bases; unmatched junction bases: 4. The germline V gene encodes CDR1 MRHNA and CDR2 SNTAGT. CDR3 size: 15 residues. The chain's CDR3 is CASSESGKHTGELFF. The DNA of the CDR3 is TGTGCCAGCAGTGAGAGCGGGAAACACACCGGGGAGCTGTTTTTT.

Comment on this clonotype: A much larger clone differs from this one at a single base, so this may be a read error. This chain links TRBV10-3 with TRBJ2-2; tentative D call: TRBD1 (6 bases). V shed 3 bases and J shed 0 bases, with 11 bases lying between them. Germline CDR1 is ENHRY and CDR2 is SYGVKD. This CDR3 has 16 amino acids. DNA for the CDR3: TGTGCCATCAGTGACTTGGGGGCCCCGAACACCGGGGAGCTGTTTTTT. Its translation is CAISDLGAPNTGELFF.

This clonotype came up many times. The chain employs TRBV6-5 and TRBJ2-7; no clear D gene. Germline V gives CDR1 MNHEY, CDR2 SVGAGI. The CDR3 consists of 12 residues. The germline V and J ends were trimmed by 5 bases and 3 bases, with 8 bases remaining between them. CDR3 bases: TGTGCCAGCAGTATTGACCTCTACGAGCAGTACTTC. Its protein is CASSIDLYEQYF.

This chain joins TRBV20-1 and TRBJ2-2, with 7 bases matching TRBD2. From germline, CDR1 is DFQATT and CDR2 SNEGSKA (reference sequence). Losses at the gene ends were 6 bases for V and 5 bases for J; bases not matched to a gene: 3. CDR3 size: 12 residues. DNA for the CDR3: TGCAGTGCCCCCGGGGGGACCGGGGAGCTGTTTTTT. It is translated as CSAPGGTGELFF.

This chain joins TRBV11-1 and TRBJ2-5; D is unresolved. The CDR3 totals 13 residues. Germline V CDR1 and CDR2: SGHAT, FQDESV (reference sequence). Trimming took 8 bases from V and 5 from J, leaving 15 bases between them. Written as DNA, the CDR3 is TGTGCCAGCGGACGTCGCTTATTGGAGACCCAGTACTTC. It codes for CASGRRLLETQYF. The full variable domain, rest sourced from reference TRBV11-1 and TRBJ2-5, is EAEVAQSPRYKITEKSQAVAFWCDPISGHATLYWYRQILGQGPELLVQFQDESVVDDSQLPKDRFSAERLKGVDSTLKIQPAELGDSAMYLCASGRRLLETQYFGPGTRLLVL.

Details on this clonotype: At one of its ends the junction is not consistent with the germline gene, which may arise from a read error. The V and J genes are TRBV20-1 and TRBJ2-5; D is possibly TRBD2 (6 bases). Per the germline V gene, CDR1 is DFQATT and CDR2 is SNEGSKA (reference sequence). This CDR3 spans 14 amino acids. The CDR3: CSAPGTAYQDTRYF. CDR3 DNA sequence: TGCAGTGCCCCCGGGACTGCGTACCAAGATACCCGGTACTTC.

The sample holds many counts of this clonotype. The genes are TRBV4-2 and TRBJ1-1; D may be TRBD1 (5 bases). Germline V gene data show CDR1 as LGHNA and CDR2 as YNFKEQ. V gave up 2 bases and J gave up 0 bases, with 10 bases separating them. The length of the CDR3 is 15 residues. CDR3 bases: TGTGCCAGCAGCCAAACGGGGGGGATGAACACTGAAGCTTTCTTT. Translation gives CASSQTGGMNTEAFF.

The chain employs TRBV19 and TRBJ1-1; D unclear. The CDR3 totals 13 residues. Trimming cost V 7 bases and J 4 bases, with 13 bases left between them. Germline CDR1 is LNHDA and CDR2 is SQIVND (reference sequence). The CDR3 bases are TGTGCCAGTAACCCCCGGATAGGCACTGAAGCTTTCTTT. This gives the protein CASNPRIGTEAFF. Supplemented by reference TRBV19 and TRBJ1-1, the full variable domain reads DGGITQSPKYLFRKEGQNVTLSCEQNLNHDAMYWYRQDPGQGLRLIYYSQIVNDFQKGDIAEGYSVSREKKESFPLTVTSAQKNPTAFYLCASNPRIGTEAFFGQGTRLTVV.

This clonotype was counted at least ten times. The V call is TRBV7-2, the J call TRBJ2-7, with 8 bases aligning to TRBD2. J lost 6 bases, V lost 2 bases, and 6 bases had no gene match. This CDR3 has 14 amino acids. Germline V gene data show CDR1 as SGHTA and CDR2 as FQGNSA. DNA of the CDR3: TGTGCCAGCAGCTTAAAAGCGGGAGAGGGCGAGCAGTACTTC. Translation gives CASSLKAGEGEQYF.

This clonotype was detected ten times or more. The rearrangement uses TRBV13 and TRBJ2-5, with 10 bases lining up with TRBD2. The CDR3 has 15 amino acids. Germline values: CDR1 PRHDT, CDR2 FYEKMQ (reference sequence). The J segment lost 2 bases and the V segment lost 5 bases, leaving 5 bases of the junction unmatched. The CDR3 spells CASSLRTSGQETQYF. The CDR3, as DNA: TGTGCCAGCAGCCTAAGGACTAGCGGACAAGAGACCCAGTACTTC.

The table lists this clonotype with a count of one. A read error is possible here, since a much larger clone lies one base away. V and J are TRBV10-3 and TRBJ1-3; 7 positions agree with TRBD1. This CDR3 contains 15 residues. Germline assignment: CDR1 ENHRY and CDR2 SYGVKD. CDR3 protein: CVIRGDVNSGNTIYF. CDR3 nucleotide sequence: TGTGTCATCAGGGGGGACGTGAACTCTGGAAACACCATATATTTT.